The 21 T cell receptor beta chains given below trace back to one sample, sequenced in a study of T cells in tuberculosis. Time point specified: new active TB diagnosis, blood taken before or within 7 days of starting treatment. Profiling relied on immunoSEQ multiplex PCR, and the TCRdb table lists in-frame clones only, not all of them. The sample lists about 5,500 clones; approximately 97% were seen once. The sample here was PBMCs, taken at tuberculosis diagnosis. The receptors derive from an adult with tuberculosis.

The rearrangement links TRBV19 to TRBJ2-1, with D hard to call. V was pared by 3 bases and J by 4 bases, with 7 bases between. The CDR3 extends over 13 amino acids. CDR1 and CDR2 from the germline V gene are LNHDA and SQIVND (reference sequence). Here the CDR3 reads CASSIGVYNEQFF. CDR3 DNA: TGTGCCAGTAGTATTGGAGTATACAATGAGCAGTTCTTC.

The chain links TRBV5-1 to TRBJ2-7, with TRBD1 identical over 7 bases. The J segment lost 5 bases and the V segment lost 4 bases, leaving 9 bases of the junction unmatched. This CDR3 is 14 amino acids long. Germline-derived CDR1 and CDR2 are SGHRS and YFSETQ. The CDR3 is CASSLDRLGDEQYF. CDR3 in DNA: TGCGCCAGCAGCCTGGACAGGCTTGGGGACGAGCAGTACTTC.

The V gene is TRBV5-1, the J gene TRBJ2-5; TRBD2 matches at 7 bases. There are 13 residues in the CDR3. J gave up 3 bases and V 4 bases, and 3 bases lay outside the gene matches. The germline CDR1 and CDR2 sequences are SGHRS and YFSETQ. As DNA, the CDR3 is TGCGCCAGCAGCGCAAGCGGGGAAGAGACCCAGTACTTC. Translation: CASSASGEETQYF.

The chain is built from TRBV19 and TRBJ2-3, with 8 bases fitting TRBD1. Germline V lookup: CDR1 LNHDA, CDR2 SQIVND (reference sequence). V gave up 7 bases and J gave up 5 bases; unmatched junction bases: 5. The CDR3 runs to 13 residues. The CDR3 DNA reads TGTGCCAGTACCAGGGGGCGCGGAGATACGCAGTATTTT. It is translated as CASTRGRGDTQYF.

The chain's CDR3 is CASSLGLAGGADTQYF. CDR3 in DNA: TGTGCCAGCAGCTTGGGGCTAGCGGGGGGGGCAGATACGCAGTATTTT. The rearrangement links TRBV5-8 to TRBJ2-3; 12 bases match TRBD2. CDR3 length: 16 residues. The junction had 3 bases not matched to a gene; V was cut back by 0 bases and J by 4 bases. Per the germline V gene, CDR1 is SGHTS and CDR2 is YDEGEE.

This chain uses TRBV7-2 with TRBJ2-7, with TRBD1 identical over 8 bases. The CDR3 is 13 residues long. The V segment lost 3 bases and the J segment 4 bases; nucleotides outside the gene matches: 2. Germline V lookup: CDR1 SGHTA, CDR2 FQGNSA. In DNA form, the CDR3 reads TGTGCCAGCAGCTTCGACAGGGGTTACGAGCAGTACTTC. It specifies CASSFDRGYEQYF.

The rearrangement joins TRBV27 to TRBJ2-7, with D possibly being TRBD1 (6 bases). The CDR3 is 12 amino acids. Germline loops: CDR1 MNHEY, CDR2 SMNVEV (reference sequence). The germline V and J ends were trimmed by 7 bases and 2 bases, with 9 bases remaining between them. The CDR3, as DNA: TGTGCCAGCACGGACAGTGCCTACGAGCAGTACTTC. It codes for CASTDSAYEQYF.

The chain uses TRBV10-1 and TRBJ1-1; 7 nucleotides agree with TRBD1. The CDR3 consists of 12 residues. The germline gives CDR1 WNHNN, CDR2 SYGVQD (reference sequence). V was clipped by 4 bases and J by 11 bases; unmatched bases: 7. DNA for the CDR3: TGCGCCAGCAGTGCGGACTCGACAGGGGCTTTCTTT. Translating it yields CASSADSTGAFF.

V and J are TRBV11-2 and TRBJ2-6, with D unresolved. The germline V gene has CDR1 SGHAT and CDR2 FQNNGV. V was trimmed by 1 base and J by 2 bases, leaving 15 bases between them. The CDR3 totals 18 residues. CDR3 bases: TGTGCCAGCAGCTTAGTCCCTGTCACCCGGGCTGGGGCCAACGTCCTGACTTTC. Protein: CASSLVPVTRAGANVLTF. Full variable domain (remainder filled in from reference TRBV11-2 and TRBJ2-6): EAGVAQSPRYKIIEKRQSVAFWCNPISGHATLYWYQQILGQGPKLLIQFQNNGVVDDSQLPKDRFSAERLKGVDSTLKIQPAKLEDSAVYLCASSLVPVTRAGANVLTFGAGSRLTVL.

The rearrangement uses TRBV27 and TRBJ2-1, with 10 bases that match TRBD1. The CDR3 runs 15 residues. Trimming took 3 bases from V and 7 from J; bases not matched to a gene: 6. The germline V gene has CDR1 MNHEY and CDR2 SMNVEV (reference sequence). CDR3 in amino acids: CASSFYGQGENEQFF. CDR3 coding DNA: TGTGCCAGCAGTTTCTACGGACAGGGGGAGAATGAGCAGTTCTTC.

This clone appeared once. The chain links TRBV4-1 to TRBJ2-7; TRBD1 might be the D (6 bases). The CDR3 totals 16 residues. Per the germline V gene, CDR1 is MGHRA and CDR2 is YSYEKL. V was trimmed by 0 bases and J by 3 bases, leaving 15 bases between them. This CDR3 is CASSQEKKQGHYEQYF. In DNA form, the CDR3 reads TGCGCCAGCAGCCAAGAAAAGAAACAGGGACACTACGAGCAGTACTTC.

This rearrangement joins TRBV9 to TRBJ2-1; 8 nucleotides match TRBD2. Germline CDR1 and CDR2: SGDLS and YYNGEE. Losses at the gene ends were 4 bases for V and 8 bases for J; bases not matched to a gene: 11. The CDR3 spans 15 residues. In DNA, the CDR3 is TGTGCCAGCAGCTCCGGGACTAGGAATCGGGATGAGCAGTTCTTC. Translation: CASSSGTRNRDEQFF.

The chain carries TRBV6-5 and TRBJ2-7; TRBD1 agrees at 12 bases. The CDR3 covers 13 residues. With V trimmed by 8 bases and J by 4 bases, 3 bases remained unmatched. Germline assignment: CDR1 MNHEY and CDR2 SVGAGI. CDR3: CASVGQGAYEQYF. CDR3 DNA sequence: TGTGCCAGCGTGGGACAGGGGGCATACGAGCAGTACTTC.

The chain carries TRBV6-6 and TRBJ2-4; 8 bases fit TRBD1. The CDR3 consists of 16 residues. Germline values: CDR1 MNHNY, CDR2 SVGAGI (reference sequence). The V segment lost 5 bases and the J segment 1 base; nucleotides outside the gene matches: 7. The CDR3 protein is CASSPRQGQAKNIQYF. CDR3 bases: TGTGCCAGCAGTCCAAGACAGGGGCAGGCCAAAAACATTCAGTACTTC.

The V call is TRBV4-1, the J call TRBJ1-1; possible D gene TRBD1, 5 bases. V lost 7 bases to trimming and J lost 7 bases, with 19 bases between them. Germline CDR1 is MGHRA and CDR2 is YSYEKL. The CDR3 covers 14 residues. The CDR3 bases are TGCGCCAGCACCCTCACTCGACAGTACTATGAAGCTTTCTTT. Its translation is CASTLTRQYYEAFF.

This clone has just one count. The rearrangement uses TRBV19 and TRBJ1-1, with 8 bases matching TRBD1. Germline V gives CDR1 LNHDA, CDR2 SQIVND (reference sequence). The CDR3 runs 17 residues. V trimming: 3 bases; J trimming: 5 bases; junction bases outside the gene matches: 14. CDR3 sequence reads: CASSMTRYRGEGTEAFF. CDR3 bases: TGTGCCAGTAGTATGACCCGCTACAGGGGGGAAGGAACTGAAGCTTTCTTT. The whole variable domain, filled in from reference TRBV19 and TRBJ1-1, reads DGGITQSPKYLFRKEGQNVTLSCEQNLNHDAMYWYRQDPGQGLRLIYYSQIVNDFQKGDIAEGYSVSREKKESFPLTVTSAQKNPTAFYLCASSMTRYRGEGTEAFFGQGTRLTVV.

This clone was picked up one time. The chain has TRBV2 and TRBJ2-4; 8 bases map to TRBD1. The CDR3 runs 12 residues. Germline CDR1 reads SNHLY; CDR2 reads FYNNEI. V was pared by 7 bases and J by 6 bases, with 2 bases of the junction left unmatched. CDR3 nucleotide sequence: TGTGCCAGCATAGACAGGGGAAACATTCAGTACTTC. It specifies CASIDRGNIQYF.

This chain connects TRBV2 to TRBJ1-3, with D uncertain. Trimming removed 5 bases at V and 0 bases at J, with 14 bases between. Germline loops: CDR1 SNHLY, CDR2 FYNNEI. The CDR3 has 16 amino acids. The CDR3 nucleotides are TGTGCCAGCAGTTTTACGTCCGGAGGCTCTGGAAACACCATATATTTT. Translation gives CASSFTSGGSGNTIYF.

The rearrangement uses TRBV30 and TRBJ1-5; D perhaps matches TRBD1 (5 bases). The CDR3 covers 15 residues. CDR1 is GTSNPN, CDR2 SVGIG, per germline (reference sequence). The V end lost 0 bases, the J end lost 5 bases, and 14 bases lay between the germline ends. CDR3 in DNA: TGTGCCTGGAGTGTAAAGAACAGGTTAGATCAGCCCCAGCATTTT. Amino acid sequence: CAWSVKNRLDQPQHF.

The chain carries TRBV11-3 and TRBJ2-1, with 9 bases identical to TRBD1. The CDR3 loop spans 15 amino acids. Germline V gives CDR1 SGHNT, CDR2 YENEEA. V gave up 5 bases and J gave up 3 bases; unmatched junction bases: 5. CDR3 nucleotides: TGTGCCAGCAGCCAAGGGACAGGGAGCTACAATGAGCAGTTCTTC. This codes for CASSQGTGSYNEQFF.

The chain joins TRBV10-3 to TRBJ2-7; 8 bases agree with TRBD2. CDR1 ENHRY and CDR2 SYGVKD come from the germline V gene. The CDR3 contains 14 residues. The trim removed 10 bases at V and 3 bases at J, leaving 11 bases unmatched. The CDR3 DNA reads TGTGCCACCAAGGCCGGGACTAGGGACTACGAGCAGTACTTC. Protein sequence: CATKAGTRDYEQYF.